A selection of T cell receptor beta chains follows, all from one sample in a study of blood T cell repertoires in COVID-19. Assay: immunoSEQ multiplex PCR; the TCRdb copy retains only in-frame clones and omits some. The sample carries around 63,000 clones, roughly 85% recorded once. Sequencing input: peripheral blood. The origin of the receptors is a human donor in a cohort sampled during active COVID-19. The CDR3 runs from the conserved cysteine through the conserved F or W. The D gene is left open where the match is weak. Some rows have no size entry. The others give once, few or many, or a class for an expanded clone.

clone size	V gene	J gene	D gene	CDR3 protein	CDR3 DNA
once	TRBV5-4	TRBJ2-4	TRBD2	CASSPAGEGKNIQYF	TGTGCCAGCAGCCCCGCCGGGGAGGGCAAAAACATTCAGTACTTC
NA	TRBV7-9	TRBJ2-3	NA	CASSSSQGSGTDTQYF	TGTGCCAGCAGCTCGAGTCAGGGGTCAGGCACAGATACGCAGTATTTT
NA	TRBV27	TRBJ2-3	NA	CASTPAAGATSTDTQYF	TGTGCCAGCACCCCGGCGGCGGGGGCAACTAGCACAGATACGCAGTATTTT
NA	TRBV19	TRBJ2-1	TRBD1	CASSTQYRGQGNEQFF	TGTGCCAGTAGTACGCAATACAGGGGGCAAGGAAATGAGCAGTTCTTC
many	TRBV28	TRBJ2-7	TRBD1	CASSSLGGQNEQYF	TGTGCCAGCAGTTCCTTAGGGGGACAGAACGAGCAGTACTTC
NA	TRBV30	TRBJ2-5	NA	CAWSERAGLETQYF	TGTGCCTGGAGTGAGCGGGCAGGGCTGGAGACCCAGTACTTC
NA	TRBV4-1	TRBJ1-1	NA	CASSQVAGNTEAFF	TGCGCCAGCAGCCAAGTTGCCGGGAACACTGAAGCTTTCTTT
once	TRBV7-8	TRBJ2-2	TRBD2	CASSLLAGVSTGELFF	TGTGCCAGCAGCTTACTAGCGGGAGTAAGCACCGGGGAGCTGTTTTTT
NA	TRBV18	TRBJ2-3	NA	CASTLSEGTQYF	TGTGCCAGCACTCTCTCGGAGGGTACGCAGTATTTT
NA	TRBV5-6	TRBJ2-2	NA	CASRRSWREGTGELFF	TGTGCCAGCAGGAGGTCGTGGCGGGAAGGCACCGGGGAGCTGTTTTTT
NA	TRBV5-8	TRBJ1-1	TRBD1	CASSYFPGRQGYAFF	TGTGCCAGCAGTTATTTCCCCGGGCGACAGGGTTATGCTTTCTTT
few	TRBV6-6	TRBJ1-3	TRBD1	CASGNRGQSGNTIYF	TGTGCCAGCGGGAACAGGGGGCAATCTGGAAACACCATATATTTT
NA	TRBV19	TRBJ2-3	NA	CASSPQVVVPDTQYF	TGTGCCAGTAGTCCACAGGTAGTTGTTCCAGATACGCAGTATTTT
NA	TRBV2	TRBJ2-2	TRBD2	CASTWGRAGELFF	TGTGCCAGCACTTGGGGGAGGGCCGGGGAGCTGTTTTTT
NA	TRBV11-2	TRBJ2-7	NA	CASSFRSALGDEQYF	TGTGCCAGCAGCTTTAGGTCCGCTCTGGGCGACGAGCAGTACTTC
NA	TRBV30	TRBJ1-1	TRBD1	CAWSGGQTGVNTEAFF	TGTGCCTGGAGTGGGGGGCAAACAGGGGTGAACACTGAAGCTTTCTTT
NA	TRBV3-1/TRBV3-2	TRBJ2-3	NA	CASSPAPAGTRADTQYF	TGTGCCAGCAGCCCTGCCCCCGCCGGGACTCGGGCAGATACGCAGTATTTT
few	TRBV7-3	TRBJ2-3	NA	CASSLMGGLDTQYF	TGTGCCAGCAGCCTTATGGGAGGATTAGATACGCAGTATTTT
NA	TRBV12-3/TRBV12-4	TRBJ2-7	NA	CASSFSYEQYF	TGTGCCAGCAGCTTCTCCTACGAGCAGTACTTC
NA	TRBV27	TRBJ2-6	TRBD1	CASSQQGNGANVLTF	TGTGCCAGCAGTCAACAGGGGAATGGGGCCAACGTCCTGACTTTC
few	TRBV10-3	TRBJ1-5	TRBD1	CATSGQGNQPQHF	TGTGCCACCTCCGGACAGGGCAATCAGCCCCAGCATTTT
few	TRBV27	TRBJ2-7	NA	CASSFFDTRPYEQYF	TGTGCCAGCAGTTTTTTCGACACCAGACCCTACGAGCAGTACTTC
few	TRBV3-1/TRBV3-2	TRBJ1-3	NA	CASSPGSSGNTIYF	TGTGCCAGCAGCCCCGGGTCGTCTGGAAACACCATATATTTT
once	TRBV7-2	TRBJ2-3	TRBD2	CASSQREGTDTQYF	TGTGCCAGCAGTCAGCGGGAGGGAACAGATACGCAGTATTTT
NA	TRBV7-9	TRBJ2-3	NA	CASSLGLQGSDTQYF	TGTGCCAGCAGCTTAGGCTTACAGGGCTCAGATACGCAGTATTTT
NA	TRBV5-4	TRBJ2-7	TRBD1	CASSIQGVVEQYF	TGTGCCAGCAGCATACAGGGGGTGGTCGAGCAGTACTTC
NA	TRBV12-3/TRBV12-4	TRBJ1-5	TRBD1	CASRTTGNQPQHF	TGTGCCAGCAGAACGACAGGGAATCAGCCCCAGCATTTT
NA	TRBV7-2	TRBJ1-1	NA	CASSLTGRLEAFF	TGTGCCAGCAGCTTAACAGGGCGGCTTGAAGCTTTCTTT